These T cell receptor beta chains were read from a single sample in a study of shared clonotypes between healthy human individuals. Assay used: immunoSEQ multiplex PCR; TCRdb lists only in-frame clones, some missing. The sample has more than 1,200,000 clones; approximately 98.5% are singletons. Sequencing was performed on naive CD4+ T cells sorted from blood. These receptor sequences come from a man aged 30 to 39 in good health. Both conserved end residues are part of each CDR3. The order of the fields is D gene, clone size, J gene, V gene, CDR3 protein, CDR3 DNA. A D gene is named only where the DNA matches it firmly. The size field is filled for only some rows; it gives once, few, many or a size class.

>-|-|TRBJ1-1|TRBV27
CASSPLTGPRGTEAFF
TGTGCCAGCAGTCCCCTGACAGGCCCCCGAGGCACTGAAGCTTTCTTT
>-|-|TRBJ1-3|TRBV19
CASSILRSSGNTIYF
TGTGCCAGTAGTATCTTAAGGAGCTCTGGAAACACCATATATTTT
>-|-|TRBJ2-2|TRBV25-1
CASSFGTPNGELFF
TGTGCCAGCAGCTTCGGGACCCCTAACGGGGAGCTGTTTTTT
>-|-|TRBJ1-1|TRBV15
CATSRGGLLTKDTEAFF
TGTGCCACCAGCAGAGGGGGACTTCTCACTAAGGACACTGAAGCTTTCTTT
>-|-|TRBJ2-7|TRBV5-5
CASSLDPRPYEQYF
TGTGCCAGCAGCTTGGACCCCAGACCCTACGAGCAGTACTTC
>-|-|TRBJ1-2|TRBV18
CASSRTLVNYGYTF
TGTGCCAGCTCCAGGACCCTGGTGAACTATGGCTACACCTTC
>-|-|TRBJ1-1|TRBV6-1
CASSGKEPLLNTEAFF
TGTGCCAGCAGTGGGAAAGAACCCCTCCTGAACACTGAAGCTTTCTTT
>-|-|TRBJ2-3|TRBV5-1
CASSLSVSSPTDTQYF
TGCGCCAGCAGCTTGAGCGTCAGTTCGCCCACAGATACGCAGTATTTT
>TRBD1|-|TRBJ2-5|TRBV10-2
CASRLATGVGAQGRKETQYF
TGCGCCAGCAGATTAGCTACAGGGGTGGGGGCCCAGGGGCGGAAAGAGACCCAGTACTTC
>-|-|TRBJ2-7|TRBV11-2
CASSFRVAYEQYF
TGTGCCAGCAGCTTTCGCGTGGCCTACGAGCAGTACTTC
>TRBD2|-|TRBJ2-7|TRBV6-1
CASSEGTSGRRYF
TGTGCCAGCAGTGAAGGGACTAGCGGGAGGAGGTACTTC
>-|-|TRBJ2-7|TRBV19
CASSIDHARGTYEQYF
TGTGCCAGTAGTATAGATCATGCCAGAGGAACCTACGAGCAGTACTTC
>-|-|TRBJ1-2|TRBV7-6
CASSLSDTGLYGYTF
TGTGCCAGCAGCTTATCCGATACAGGGCTATACGGCTACACCTTC
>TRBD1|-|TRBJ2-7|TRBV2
CASSFTSGTVDYEQYF
TGTGCCAGCAGTTTCACCTCCGGGACAGTGGACTACGAGCAGTACTTC
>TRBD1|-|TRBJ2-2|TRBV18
CASSPAPGGTGELFF
TGTGCCAGCTCACCAGCTCCAGGGGGTACCGGGGAGCTGTTTTTT
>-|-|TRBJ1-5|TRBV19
CASTLYNQPQHF
TGTGCCAGTACCCTTTACAATCAGCCCCAGCATTTT
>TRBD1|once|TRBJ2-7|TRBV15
CATSRDLYTGARFYEQYF
TGTGCCACCAGCAGAGATCTGTACACAGGGGCGCGGTTCTACGAGCAGTACTTC
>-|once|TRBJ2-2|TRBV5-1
CASTSVSANTGELFF
TGCGCCAGCACCTCAGTGTCCGCAAACACCGGGGAGCTGTTTTTT
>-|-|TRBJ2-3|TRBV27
CASRAGTLTDTQYF
TGTGCCAGCAGGGCCGGGACCTTGACAGATACGCAGTATTTT
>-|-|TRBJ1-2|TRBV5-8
CASRGGPYGYTF
TGTGCCAGCCGAGGGGGTCCCTATGGCTACACCTTC
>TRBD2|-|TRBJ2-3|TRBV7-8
CASSLALRLAGVTTDTQYF
TGTGCCAGCAGCTTAGCGCTGAGACTAGCGGGAGTAACAACAGATACGCAGTATTTT
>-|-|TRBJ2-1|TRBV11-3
CASSFRHPLQSGSYNEQFF
TGTGCCAGCAGCTTTAGACACCCTCTGCAGTCGGGCTCCTACAATGAGCAGTTCTTC
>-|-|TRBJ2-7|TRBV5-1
CASSPQLQGSGYEQYF
TGCGCCAGCAGCCCCCAATTACAGGGTTCCGGGTACGAGCAGTACTTC
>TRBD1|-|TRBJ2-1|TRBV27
CASVSGGHRRGNEQFF
TGTGCCAGCGTCTCAGGGGGCCACCGACGCGGCAATGAGCAGTTCTTC
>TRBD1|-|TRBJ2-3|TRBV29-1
CSGRDRGIVTDTQYF
TGCAGCGGAAGGGACAGGGGGATAGTCACAGATACGCAGTATTTT
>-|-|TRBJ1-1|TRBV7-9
CASSLAGRELNTEAFF
TGTGCCAGCAGCTTAGCGGGCAGGGAGTTGAACACTGAAGCTTTCTTT
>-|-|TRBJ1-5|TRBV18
CASSPGHFKNPQHF
TGTGCCAGCTCCCCCGGACATTTTAAGAATCCCCAGCATTTT
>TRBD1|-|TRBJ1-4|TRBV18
CASSPQGAATNEKLFF
TGTGCCAGCTCACCACAGGGGGCTGCAACTAATGAAAAACTGTTTTTT
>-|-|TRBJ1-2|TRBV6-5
CASSRDRNYGYTF
TGTGCCAGCAGTCGGGACCGCAACTATGGCTACACCTTC
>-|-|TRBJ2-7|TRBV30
CAWSDLHEQYF
TGTGCCTGGAGTGACCTACACGAGCAGTACTTC
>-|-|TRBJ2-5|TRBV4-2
CASTRRGYSEETQYF
TGTGCCAGCACCCGTCGTGGGTATTCTGAGGAGACCCAGTACTTC
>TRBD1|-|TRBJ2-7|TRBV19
CASRDRGHKDYEQYF
TGTGCCAGCCGGGACAGGGGGCATAAAGACTACGAGCAGTACTTC
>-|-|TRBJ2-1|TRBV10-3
CAIGERYNEQFF
TGTGCCATAGGGGAGAGGTACAATGAGCAGTTCTTC
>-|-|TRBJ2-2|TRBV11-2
CASSYIVGGGTGELFF
TGTGCCAGCAGCTACATTGTAGGGGGGGGCACCGGGGAGCTGTTTTTT
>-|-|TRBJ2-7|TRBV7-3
CASSRRESYEQYF
TGTGCCAGTAGTCGACGGGAGAGCTACGAGCAGTACTTC
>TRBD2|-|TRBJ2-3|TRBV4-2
CASSRSLADHTDTQYF
TGTGCCAGCAGCCGCAGCCTAGCGGATCACACAGATACGCAGTATTTT
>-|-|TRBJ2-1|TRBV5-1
CASSSDSGSYNEQFF
TGCGCCAGCAGCTCAGACAGTGGCTCCTACAATGAGCAGTTCTTC